A single sample is the source of the 17 T cell receptor beta chains below, sequenced in a study of shared clonotypes between healthy human individuals. CD8 cells classed as naive were CD45RO-negative and positively selected for CCR7, excluding terminally differentiated effector memory CD45RA+ cells. Clones were sequenced by immunoSEQ multiplex PCR, and TCRdb holds only the in-frame ones, with some missing. The table shows some 2.1 million clones, with roughly 95% occurring only once. The sequenced material came from naive CD8+ T cells from PBMCs. The receptors were sampled from a man between 18 and 35 years old in good health. Some clones in this sample may be carry-over from other donors' samples.

This sequence joins TRBV11-2 and TRBJ1-2; 7 positions match TRBD1. The V segment lost 6 bases and the J segment 8 bases; nucleotides outside the gene matches: 12. The CDR3 has 14 amino acids. Germline lookup yields CDR1 SGHAT and CDR2 FQNNGV. DNA of the CDR3: TGTGCCAGCAGTGAGGGACAGTGGGCGGGCGGCTACACCTTC. It encodes CASSEGQWAGGYTF.

The chain joins TRBV7-9 to TRBJ2-1; 10 positions agree with TRBD1. V lost 4 bases, J lost 7 bases, and 13 bases stayed unmatched. Looked up from germline, CDR1 is SEHNR and CDR2 is FQNEAQ (reference sequence). The CDR3 runs 17 residues. The CDR3, as DNA: TGTGCCAGCAGCTCACCCAAGGCGGGACAGGGGTCAAATGAGCAGTTCTTC. The encoded protein is CASSSPKAGQGSNEQFF.

The sample holds one count of this clone. The rearrangement uses TRBV19 and TRBJ2-7; weak D call: TRBD2 (5 bases). The CDR3 is 12 residues long. The V gene's germline CDR1 is LNHDA and CDR2 SQIVND (reference sequence). Trimming removed 9 bases from V and 4 bases from J, with 13 bases in between. The CDR3 sequence is CASNEPGYEQYF. In DNA form, the CDR3 reads TGTGCCAGCAACGAACCGGGGTACGAGCAGTACTTC.

The chain employs TRBV4-1 and TRBJ2-2; TRBD2 matches 7 bases. Germline CDR1 reads MGHRA; CDR2 reads YSYEKL. J lost 4 bases, V lost 2 bases, and 4 bases had no gene match. This CDR3 is 15 amino acids long. For the CDR3, the DNA is TGCGCCAGCAGCCAATCTGGGAGGGGCACCGGGGAGCTGTTTTTT. Its protein product is CASSQSGRGTGELFF.

The chain carries TRBV19 and TRBJ2-7; perhaps TRBD2 as D (6 bases). V lost 5 bases, J lost 7 bases, and 21 bases lay in between. CDR1 is LNHDA and CDR2 is SQIVND in the germline V gene (reference sequence). CDR3 length: 15 residues. As DNA, the CDR3 is TGTGCCAGTAGTTTGGCCCGGGGAGCAGGGAGGGAGCAGTACTTC. It is translated as CASSLARGAGREQYF.

The V and J genes are TRBV6-5 and TRBJ2-1; 8 positions agree with TRBD1. In germline, CDR1 is MNHEY, CDR2 SVGAGI. This CDR3 spans 14 amino acids. The junction had 8 bases not matched to a gene; V was cut back by 6 bases and J by 7 bases. The CDR3 loop reads CASSRGQAGNEQFF. The CDR3 coding sequence is TGTGCCAGCAGCCGGGGACAGGCGGGGAATGAGCAGTTCTTC.

This clone was observed a single time. CDR3 coding DNA: TGTGCCAGCAGGATCCAAACTAGCGGGAGAGGCGAGACCCAGTACTTC. Amino acid sequence: CASRIQTSGRGETQYF. The chain recombines TRBV6-4 with TRBJ2-5, with TRBD2 matching over 11 bases. Trimming removed 6 bases from V and 5 bases from J; junction bases left unmatched: 11. The V gene's germline CDR1 is MRHNA and CDR2 SNTAGT. This CDR3 comprises 16 residues.

V is TRBV5-6 and J is TRBJ2-2, with D unresolved. This CDR3 is 13 amino acids long. The V end lost 7 bases, the J end lost 5 bases, and 12 bases lay between the germline ends. CDR1 and CDR2 from the germline V gene are SGHDT and YYEEEE. DNA for the CDR3: TGTGCCAGCTGCTGGGGTGTGACCGGGGAGCTGTTTTTT. Amino acid sequence: CASCWGVTGELFF.

The V call is TRBV30, the J call TRBJ2-2; D unclear. Germline loops: CDR1 GTSNPN, CDR2 SVGIG (reference sequence). The CDR3 loop spans 12 amino acids. V gave up 4 bases and J gave up 7 bases, with 10 bases separating them. Here the CDR3 DNA reads TGTGCCTGGACTCCCTGGGTCGGGGAGCTGTTTTTT. It codes for CAWTPWVGELFF. Variable domain in full (rest from reference TRBV30 and TRBJ2-2): SQTIHQWPATLVQPVGSPLSLECTVEGTSNPNLYWYRQAAGRGLQLLFYSVGIGQISSEVPQNLSASRPQDRQFILSSKKLLLSDSGFYLCAWTPWVGELFFGEGSRLTVL.

This clone showed up just once. The V and J genes are TRBV7-9 and TRBJ2-1, with a tentative D call TRBD2 (5 bases). The CDR3 spans 13 residues. The V gene lost 9 bases and the J gene lost 5 bases, with 14 bases spanning the gap. Per the germline V gene, CDR1 is SEHNR and CDR2 is FQNEAQ (reference sequence). CDR3 bases: TGTGCCAGTCGAACGGGAAGCAACAATGAGCAGTTCTTC. Amino acid sequence: CASRTGSNNEQFF.

The chain uses TRBV4-2 and TRBJ2-7, with D hard to call. CDR1 and CDR2 (germline): LGHNA, YNFKEQ. V lost 0 bases and J 3 bases, leaving 12 bases between the germline ends. The CDR3 sequence is 15 residues long. CDR3 DNA: TGTGCCAGCAGCCAAGATTCGGACGTTTACTACGAGCAGTACTTC. Translation gives CASSQDSDVYYEQYF.

The chain combines TRBV7-9 with TRBJ1-6; D unclear. V lost 0 bases, J lost 7 bases, and 7 bases lay in between. The CDR3 has 14 residues. Germline V CDR1 and CDR2: SEHNR, FQNEAQ (reference sequence). The CDR3 DNA reads as TGTGCCAGCAGCTTAGCGCTTGAGAATTCACCCCTCCACTTT. It is translated as CASSLALENSPLHF. Looking up the rest from reference TRBV7-9 and TRBJ1-6 gives the full variable domain: DTGVSQNPRHKITKRGQNVTFRCDPISEHNRLYWYRQTLGQGPEFLTYFQNEAQLEKSRLLSDRFSAERPKGSFSTLEIQRTEQGDSAMYLCASSLALENSPLHFGNGTRLTVT.

This clone was found once. The chain recombines TRBV7-2 with TRBJ1-5, with D unresolved. Germline CDR1 is SGHTA and CDR2 is FQGNSA. With 1 base removed from V and 0 bases from J, the gap between germline ends came to 10 bases. CDR3 length: 16 amino acids. The CDR3 reads CASSLVGRNSNQPQHF. The DNA of the CDR3 is TGTGCCAGCAGCTTAGTTGGGCGAAATAGCAATCAGCCCCAGCATTTT.

This clone has more than one count but fewer than ten. The chain uses TRBV19 and TRBJ1-4; D is unresolved. The length of the CDR3 is 13 residues. Per the germline V gene, CDR1 is LNHDA and CDR2 is SQIVND (reference sequence). Deletions cut 6 bases from V and 8 bases from J, with 13 bases between. DNA for the CDR3: TGTGCCAGTAGCGTCGACGGGGAAGAAAAACTGTTTTTT. Translated, it gives CASSVDGEEKLFF.

The V call is TRBV27, the J call TRBJ2-7; D may be TRBD2 (6 bases). The V and J ends lost 5 bases and 3 bases respectively, with 14 bases between them. This CDR3 spans 14 amino acids. Germline V gene lookup returns CDR1 MNHEY and CDR2 SMNVEV (reference sequence). CDR3 loop: CASSQKGLHYEQYF. The CDR3 nucleotides read TGTGCCAGCAGTCAGAAGGGACTTCACTACGAGCAGTACTTC.

This chain connects TRBV13 to TRBJ2-5; D is possibly TRBD2 (6 bases). Germline-derived CDR1 and CDR2 are PRHDT and FYEKMQ (reference sequence). V gave up 4 bases and J gave up 2 bases, with 17 bases separating them. The CDR3 length is 16 residues. The CDR3 DNA follows: TGTGCCAGCAGCTCCCGGGGCGGGGAGCGGCAAGAGACCCAGTACTTC. This encodes CASSSRGGERQETQYF.

The rearrangement uses TRBV11-2 and TRBJ2-1; possible D gene TRBD1, 5 bases. V dropped 0 bases and J dropped 6 bases, with 15 bases sitting between them. Germline V gene sequence: CDR1 SGHAT, CDR2 FQNNGV. The CDR3 consists of 16 residues. In nucleotides, the CDR3 is TGTGCCAGCAGCTTAGATCGGGCTCAGGGCACCAATGAGCAGTTCTTC. It yields the protein CASSLDRAQGTNEQFF.